Listed below are T cell receptor beta chains from one sample, sequenced in a study of blood T cell repertoires in COVID-19. Using immunoSEQ multiplex PCR, the repertoire was profiled, and TCRdb retains in-frame clones only, with some absent. The sample contains roughly 280,000 clones, around 85% of which appear only once. Material: peripheral blood. These receptors all stem from a woman aged 70-85 years with acute or convalescent COVID-19. Both conserved end residues are part of each CDR3. A D gene is named only where the DNA matches it firmly. Expanded clones get a size class; other rows say once, few or many, or leave the size out.

d_call,j_call,v_call,clone_size,cdr3_aa,cdr3_nt
NA,TRBJ1-1,TRBV6-5,NA,CASKQGTTNTEAFF,TGTGCCAGCAAACAGGGAACGACGAACACTGAAGCTTTCTTT
NA,TRBJ2-3,TRBV20-1,NA,CSASTVASLPF,TGCAGTGCTAGTACGGTGGCTAGCCTCCCCTTT
NA,TRBJ1-2,TRBV27,once,CASSLAASYGYTF,TGTGCCAGCAGTTTAGCGGCTAGCTATGGCTACACCTTC
NA,TRBJ2-7,TRBV20-1,NA,CSASIGGEEEQYF,TGCAGTGCTAGTATCGGCGGGGAGGAGGAGCAGTACTTC
NA,TRBJ2-7,TRBV5-8,NA,CAVTQGSYGSMMNEQYF,TGTGCCGTTACCCAGGGGTCGTACGGAAGTATGATGAACGAGCAGTACTTC
NA,TRBJ1-2,TRBV19,NA,CASSTLQVWAPYGYTF,TGTGCCAGTAGTACCCTCCAAGTATGGGCTCCCTATGGCTACACCTTC
NA,TRBJ2-7,TRBV6-6,NA,CASTTGSTYEQYF,TGTGCCAGCACCACCGGGAGCACCTACGAGCAGTACTTC
NA,TRBJ2-7,TRBV20-1,NA,CSVRSYEQYF,TGCAGTGTTCGCTCCTACGAGCAGTACTTC
NA,TRBJ2-2,TRBV5-1,NA,CASSLGWSPRTGELFF,TGCGCCAGCAGCTTGGGTTGGTCCCCGCGGACCGGGGAGCTGTTTTTT
NA,TRBJ1-5,TRBV7-2,NA,CASSLGRAPQPQHF,TGTGCCAGCAGCTTAGGCAGGGCACCCCAGCCCCAGCATTTT
NA,TRBJ1-4,TRBV5-1,NA,CASSLASTREKLFF,TGCGCCAGCAGCTTGGCCTCAACAAGAGAAAAACTGTTTTTT
NA,TRBJ1-2,TRBV2,NA,CASSFQYGYTF,TGTGCCAGCAGTTTCCAGTATGGCTACACCTTC
TRBD1,TRBJ2-2,TRBV5-1,NA,CASSLGGGDTGELFF,TGCGCCAGCAGCTTGGGAGGGGGCGACACCGGGGAGCTGTTTTTT
NA,TRBJ2-3,TRBV10-3,NA,CAIRREGNTDTQYF,TGTGCCATCAGGAGGGAAGGGAACACAGATACGCAGTATTTT
NA,TRBJ1-2,TRBV5-1,NA,CASADTPRYGYTF,TGCGCCAGCGCCGATACGCCGAGATATGGCTACACCTTC
NA,TRBJ2-6,TRBV4-1,NA,CASSQLKSGPGVLTF,TGCGCCAGCAGCCAACTCAAATCAGGGCCGGGCGTCCTGACTTTC
NA,TRBJ2-1,TRBV3-1/TRBV3-2,NA,CASSQEGRPEFF,TGTGCCAGCAGCCAAGAGGGCAGGCCGGAGTTCTTC
TRBD1,TRBJ1-5,TRBV6-5,NA,CASAKQGMQPQHF,TGTGCCAGCGCAAAACAGGGGATGCAGCCCCAGCATTTT
NA,TRBJ1-1,TRBV7-2,NA,CASSLVGMNTEAFF,TGTGCCAGCAGCTTAGTTGGCATGAACACTGAAGCTTTCTTT
NA,TRBJ2-5,TRBV7-6,NA,CASSLAGRGETQYF,TGTGCCAGCAGCTTAGCGGGCAGGGGAGAGACCCAGTACTTC
TRBD1,TRBJ1-2,TRBV5-4,NA,CASSRRDRESGYTF,TGTGCCAGCAGCCGCCGGGACAGGGAATCGGGCTACACCTTC
TRBD1,TRBJ1-4,TRBV4-1,NA,CASSQLTGGYEKLFF,TGCGCCAGCAGCCAACTTACAGGGGGCTATGAAAAACTGTTTTTT
TRBD1,TRBJ2-3,TRBV2,NA,CARRDSYTDTQYF,TGTGCCCGCCGGGACAGTTACACAGATACGCAGTATTTT
NA,TRBJ1-5,TRBV3-1/TRBV3-2,NA,CASSQSGARNQPQHF,TGTGCCAGCAGCCAAAGCGGAGCCCGAAATCAGCCCCAGCATTTT
TRBD1,TRBJ2-7,TRBV19,NA,CASSTPGQGITYEQYF,TGTGCCAGTAGTACACCGGGACAGGGGATTACCTACGAGCAGTACTTC
NA,TRBJ2-7,TRBV11-2,NA,CASSLDLQGYEQYF,TGTGCCAGCAGCTTAGATCTACAGGGCTACGAGCAGTACTTC
NA,TRBJ1-3,TRBV3-1/TRBV3-2,NA,CASSQDSDSSGNTIYF,TGTGCCAGCAGCCAAGACTCAGACTCGTCGGGAAACACCATATATTTT
NA,TRBJ2-2,TRBV11-2,few,CASSLGGGAGELFF,TGTGCCAGCAGCTTAGGCGGAGGGGCCGGGGAGCTGTTTTTT
TRBD2,TRBJ2-1,TRBV5-1,once,CASSVPTGGRQFF,TGCGCCAGCAGCGTTCCGACGGGAGGTCGGCAGTTCTTC
NA,TRBJ1-1,TRBV7-5,few,CVRSSSQGRGIERNTEAFF,TGTGTCAGAAGCTCATCTCAAGGCAGGGGGATAGAAAGGAACACTGAAGCTTTCTTT
NA,TRBJ2-2,TRBV3-1/TRBV3-2,once,CASRRIGGELFF,TGTGCCAGCAGGCGGATTGGTGGGGAGCTGTTTTTT
TRBD2,TRBJ2-2,TRBV3-1/TRBV3-2,NA,CASSQVAGRGNTGELFF,TGTGCCAGCAGCCAAGTAGCAGGGAGGGGGAACACCGGGGAGCTGTTTTTT
NA,TRBJ1-5,TRBV19,NA,CASSIGGAAPSNQPQHF,TGTGCCAGTAGTATAGGCGGGGCAGCACCTAGCAATCAGCCCCAGCATTTT
NA,TRBJ2-1,TRBV2,once,CASRRGARGGAINEQFF,TGTGCCAGCAGGAGAGGCGCAAGAGGGGGGGCCATCAATGAGCAGTTCTTC
TRBD1,TRBJ1-2,TRBV6-5,NA,CASSYTASGQGYGYTF,TGTGCCAGCAGTTACACTGCCTCGGGACAGGGCTATGGCTACACCTTC
TRBD2,TRBJ2-3,TRBV12-5,NA,CASAPGTSGEADTQYF,TGTGCTAGTGCTCCCGGGACTAGCGGGGAGGCAGATACGCAGTATTTT
NA,TRBJ2-2,TRBV27,NA,CASQGRAGYTGELFF,TGTGCCAGCCAGGGCCGGGCCGGGTACACCGGGGAGCTGTTTTTT
NA,TRBJ1-1,TRBV27,NA,CASSLYRGTEAFF,TGTGCCAGCAGTTTATATCGGGGCACTGAAGCTTTCTTT
NA,TRBJ1-2,TRBV5-1,NA,CASSLQGSSYGYTF,TGCGCCAGCAGCTTACAGGGTTCAAGCTATGGCTACACCTTC
NA,TRBJ1-1,TRBV29-1,few,CSVVTGVGEAFF,TGCAGCGTTGTTACAGGAGTTGGGGAAGCTTTCTTT